This TCR beta chain is drawn from a study of blood T cell repertoires in COVID-19. Turning to the study itself: There were acute and convalescent COVID-19 samples, and they came from the United States, Italy and Spain. From T cells, B-cell-depleted T cells, or PBMCs came the material, which was cDNA or gDNA.

Trimming cost V 5 bases and J 0 bases, with 14 bases left between them. The CDR3 consists of 16 residues. Germline V gene lookup returns CDR1 KGHDR and CDR2 SFDVKD. In the study's own analysis: Reference gene primer amplification yielded estimated nucleated cell counts. Profiled with immunoSEQ multiplex PCR; TCRdb holds only in-frame clones, not every one. The V and J calls and clone size are taken from that table; D and trimming were inferred from the DNA. The top ten clones hold roughly 7.1% of a sample with approximately 310,000 clones, approximately 87% of them seen once. Sequencing was carried out using peripheral blood. The source of this sequence is a woman between 50 and 59 years old who had recovered from COVID-19. The chain has TRBV24-1 and TRBJ2-3; unclear D gene. The CDR3: CATSGGRGSSTDTQYF. CDR3 nucleotides: TGTGCCACCAGTGGAGGAAGAGGATCCAGCACAGATACGCAGTATTTT.